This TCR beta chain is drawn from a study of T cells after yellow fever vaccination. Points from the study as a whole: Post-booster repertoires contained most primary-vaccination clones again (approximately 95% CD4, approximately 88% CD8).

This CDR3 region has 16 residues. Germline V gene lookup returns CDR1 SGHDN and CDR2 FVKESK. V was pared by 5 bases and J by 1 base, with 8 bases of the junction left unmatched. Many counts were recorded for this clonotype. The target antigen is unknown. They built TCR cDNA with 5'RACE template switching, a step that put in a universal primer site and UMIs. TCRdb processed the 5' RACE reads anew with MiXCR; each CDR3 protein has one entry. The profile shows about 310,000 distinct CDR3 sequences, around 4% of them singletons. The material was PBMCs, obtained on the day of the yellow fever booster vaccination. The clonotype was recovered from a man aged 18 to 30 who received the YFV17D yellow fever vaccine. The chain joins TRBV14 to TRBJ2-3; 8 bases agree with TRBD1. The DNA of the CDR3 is TGTGCCAGCAGCGACCGACAGGGGACGGGCACAGATACGCAGTATTTT. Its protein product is CASSDRQGTGTDTQYF.